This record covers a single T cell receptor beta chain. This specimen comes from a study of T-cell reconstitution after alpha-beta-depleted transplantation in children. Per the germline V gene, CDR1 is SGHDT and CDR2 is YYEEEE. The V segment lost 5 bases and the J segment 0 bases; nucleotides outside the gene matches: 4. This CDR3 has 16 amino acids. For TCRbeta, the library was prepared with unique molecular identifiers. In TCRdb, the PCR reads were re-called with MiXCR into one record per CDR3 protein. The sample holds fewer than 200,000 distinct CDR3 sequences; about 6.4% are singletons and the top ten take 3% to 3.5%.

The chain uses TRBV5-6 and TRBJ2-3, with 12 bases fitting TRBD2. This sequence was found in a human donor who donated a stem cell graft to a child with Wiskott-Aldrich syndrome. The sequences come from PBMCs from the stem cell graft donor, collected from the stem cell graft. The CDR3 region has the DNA TGTGCCAGCAGGCACGGACTAGCGGGAAGCACAGATACGCAGTATTTT. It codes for CASRHGLAGSTDTQYF.